A selection of T cell receptor beta chains follows, all from one sample in a study of blood T cells in healthy people across ages. TCRdb reprocessed the 5' RACE reads with MiXCR, giving one entry per CDR3 protein. In the table there are under 1 million distinct CDR3 sequences, approximately 48% of which are singletons. The sample consisted of blood. The receptors come from a man in his 60s in good health. Both conserved end residues are part of each CDR3. The order of the fields is CDR3 length, clone size, V gene, J gene, D gene, CDR3 protein, CDR3 DNA. D genes are given only for firm matches. Not every row has a clone size; where given, it reads once, few, many or a size class.

CDR3 length: 16; clone size: .; V gene: TRBV29-1; J gene: TRBJ2-3; D gene: .; CDR3 protein: CSVKPLVGASTDTQYF; CDR3 DNA: TGCAGCGTCAAACCTCTAGTGGGGGCTAGCACAGATACGCAGTATTTT
CDR3 length: 13; clone size: .; V gene: TRBV5-8; J gene: TRBJ1-5; D gene: .; CDR3 protein: CASSLRPNQPQHF; CDR3 DNA: TGTGCCAGCAGCTTGCGTCCGAATCAGCCCCAGCATTTT
CDR3 length: 18; clone size: .; V gene: TRBV3-1; J gene: TRBJ2-1; D gene: TRBD2; CDR3 protein: CATSQESPLAGGTNEQFF; CDR3 DNA: TGTGCCACCAGCCAAGAATCCCCTTTAGCGGGGGGGACCAATGAGCAGTTCTTC
CDR3 length: 15; clone size: .; V gene: TRBV12-3/TRBV12-4; J gene: TRBJ2-6; D gene: .; CDR3 protein: CVSSLYGDGANVLTF; CDR3 DNA: TGTGTCAGCAGCCTTTATGGGGATGGGGCCAACGTCCTGACTTTC
CDR3 length: 15; clone size: .; V gene: TRBV7-2; J gene: TRBJ2-3; D gene: .; CDR3 protein: CASSLAKVGTDTQYF; CDR3 DNA: TGTGCCAGCAGCTTAGCGAAGGTTGGGACAGATACGCAGTATTTT
CDR3 length: 15; clone size: .; V gene: TRBV20-1; J gene: TRBJ1-4; D gene: .; CDR3 protein: CSARDGAQGWEKLFF; CDR3 DNA: TGCAGTGCTAGAGATGGAGCACAAGGTTGGGAAAAACTGTTTTTT
CDR3 length: 15; clone size: few; V gene: TRBV7-2; J gene: TRBJ2-5; D gene: .; CDR3 protein: CASSLARTIQETQYF; CDR3 DNA: TGTGCCAGCAGCTTAGCCAGGACGATACAAGAGACCCAGTACTTC
CDR3 length: 13; clone size: few; V gene: TRBV20-1; J gene: TRBJ1-2; D gene: .; CDR3 protein: CSARGGGAGGYTF; CDR3 DNA: TGCAGTGCTAGAGGCGGGGGGGCGGGTGGCTACACCTTC
CDR3 length: 15; clone size: .; V gene: TRBV12-3/TRBV12-4; J gene: TRBJ1-4; D gene: .; CDR3 protein: CASSLGPQGGEKLFF; CDR3 DNA: TGTGCCAGCAGTTTAGGCCCTCAGGGAGGTGAAAAACTGTTTTTT
CDR3 length: 12; clone size: few; V gene: TRBV20-1; J gene: TRBJ2-3; D gene: .; CDR3 protein: CSASSHSDTQYF; CDR3 DNA: TGCAGTGCTAGCTCCCACTCAGATACGCAGTATTTT
CDR3 length: 15; clone size: .; V gene: TRBV24-1; J gene: TRBJ2-5; D gene: TRBD1; CDR3 protein: CAPSDSTGVGETQYF; CDR3 DNA: TGTGCCCCCAGTGATTCTACAGGGGTGGGGGAGACCCAGTACTTC
CDR3 length: 16; clone size: .; V gene: TRBV9; J gene: TRBJ2-5; D gene: TRBD1; CDR3 protein: CASSVSAGQGQETQYF; CDR3 DNA: TGTGCCAGCAGCGTCTCCGCCGGACAGGGACAAGAGACCCAGTACTTC
CDR3 length: 16; clone size: few; V gene: TRBV20-1; J gene: TRBJ2-3; D gene: TRBD1; CDR3 protein: CSARDRDRIFTDTQYF; CDR3 DNA: TGCAGTGCTAGAGATCGGGACAGGATATTCACAGATACGCAGTATTTT
CDR3 length: 14; clone size: .; V gene: TRBV3-1; J gene: TRBJ2-7; D gene: .; CDR3 protein: CASSRAGRDYEQYF; CDR3 DNA: TGTGCCAGCAGCCGAGCAGGGAGAGATTACGAGCAGTACTTC
CDR3 length: 13; clone size: .; V gene: TRBV29-1; J gene: TRBJ1-2; D gene: TRBD1; CDR3 protein: CSVQTGGDYGYTF; CDR3 DNA: TGCAGCGTCCAGACAGGGGGCGACTATGGCTACACCTTC
CDR3 length: 13; clone size: .; V gene: TRBV20-1; J gene: TRBJ2-5; D gene: .; CDR3 protein: CSARDAARETQYF; CDR3 DNA: TGCAGTGCTAGAGACGCCGCTCGAGAGACCCAGTACTTC
CDR3 length: 15; clone size: many; V gene: TRBV5-6; J gene: TRBJ2-5; D gene: .; CDR3 protein: CASSLLGRVWETQYF; CDR3 DNA: TGTGCCAGCAGCTTGCTTGGCAGGGTATGGGAGACCCAGTACTTC
CDR3 length: 16; clone size: .; V gene: TRBV9; J gene: TRBJ2-3; D gene: TRBD2; CDR3 protein: CASSVIAGGPTDTQYF; CDR3 DNA: TGTGCCAGCAGCGTGATAGCGGGGGGGCCCACAGATACGCAGTATTTT
CDR3 length: 14; clone size: .; V gene: TRBV24-1; J gene: TRBJ2-1; D gene: TRBD2; CDR3 protein: CATSDGRVGDEQFF; CDR3 DNA: TGTGCCACCAGTGATGGGAGGGTTGGCGATGAGCAGTTCTTC
CDR3 length: 16; clone size: few; V gene: TRBV20-1; J gene: TRBJ2-5; D gene: TRBD1; CDR3 protein: CSARAGQGAPQETQYF; CDR3 DNA: TGCAGTGCTAGAGCGGGACAGGGGGCCCCCCAAGAGACCCAGTACTTC
CDR3 length: 18; clone size: once; V gene: TRBV5-1; J gene: TRBJ2-1; D gene: .; CDR3 protein: CASSLVLVLGSHNNEQFF; CDR3 DNA: TGCGCCAGCAGCTTGGTTCTGGTGCTAGGTTCTCATAACAATGAGCAGTTCTTC
CDR3 length: 19; clone size: few; V gene: TRBV12-3/TRBV12-4; J gene: TRBJ1-5; D gene: TRBD1; CDR3 protein: CASSLASRGPEGSNQPQHF; CDR3 DNA: TGTGCCAGCAGTTTAGCGAGCAGGGGGCCGGAGGGGAGCAATCAGCCCCAGCATTTT
CDR3 length: 15; clone size: .; V gene: TRBV20-1; J gene: TRBJ1-6; D gene: TRBD1; CDR3 protein: CSAKLPGQGTGALHF; CDR3 DNA: TGCAGTGCAAAACTACCGGGACAGGGGACGGGAGCCCTCCACTTT
CDR3 length: 15; clone size: .; V gene: TRBV6-5; J gene: TRBJ2-5; D gene: .; CDR3 protein: CASSYWTPNRGTQYF; CDR3 DNA: TGTGCCAGCAGTTACTGGACACCTAATAGGGGGACCCAGTACTTC
CDR3 length: 13; clone size: .; V gene: TRBV12-3/TRBV12-4; J gene: TRBJ2-1; D gene: TRBD2; CDR3 protein: CASNIAGGREQFF; CDR3 DNA: TGTGCCAGCAATATAGCGGGGGGTAGGGAGCAGTTCTTC
CDR3 length: 17; clone size: .; V gene: TRBV7-9; J gene: TRBJ1-2; D gene: TRBD1; CDR3 protein: CASSRSGGQPASGGYTF; CDR3 DNA: TGTGCCAGCAGCCGAAGCGGGGGACAGCCTGCGAGTGGTGGCTACACCTTC
CDR3 length: 15; clone size: .; V gene: TRBV15; J gene: TRBJ2-7; D gene: .; CDR3 protein: CATSEGSTQTYEQYF; CDR3 DNA: TGTGCCACCAGCGAAGGCTCAACGCAGACCTACGAGCAGTACTTC
CDR3 length: 19; clone size: few; V gene: TRBV7-8; J gene: TRBJ1-1; D gene: TRBD1; CDR3 protein: CASSLVPPDRGFLGGEAFF; CDR3 DNA: TGTGCCAGCAGCTTAGTCCCCCCGGACAGGGGTTTCCTTGGTGGTGAAGCTTTCTTT
CDR3 length: 14; clone size: few; V gene: TRBV2; J gene: TRBJ2-1; D gene: TRBD2; CDR3 protein: CASRLSGGNNEQFF; CDR3 DNA: TGTGCCAGCAGGTTAAGCGGGGGCAACAATGAGCAGTTCTTC
CDR3 length: 13; clone size: .; V gene: TRBV15; J gene: TRBJ2-5; D gene: .; CDR3 protein: CATSRERGRTQYF; CDR3 DNA: TGTGCCACCAGCAGAGAGCGGGGGCGGACCCAGTACTTC
CDR3 length: 13; clone size: .; V gene: TRBV7-3; J gene: TRBJ1-5; D gene: .; CDR3 protein: CASSVRGNQPQHF; CDR3 DNA: TGTGCCAGCAGCGTACGTGGGAATCAGCCCCAGCATTTT
CDR3 length: 15; clone size: few; V gene: TRBV4-3; J gene: TRBJ2-7; D gene: TRBD1; CDR3 protein: CASSQARDRVYEQYF; CDR3 DNA: TGCGCCAGCAGCCAAGCCCGGGACAGGGTCTACGAGCAGTACTTC
CDR3 length: 16; clone size: .; V gene: TRBV27; J gene: TRBJ1-4; D gene: .; CDR3 protein: CASSSLPGPTNEKLFF; CDR3 DNA: TGTGCCAGCAGTTCCCTACCCGGCCCGACTAATGAAAAACTGTTTTTT
CDR3 length: 14; clone size: few; V gene: TRBV7-9; J gene: TRBJ1-2; D gene: .; CDR3 protein: CASSLVTDSYGYTF; CDR3 DNA: TGTGCCAGCAGCTTAGTTACTGATTCCTATGGCTACACCTTC
CDR3 length: 13; clone size: few; V gene: TRBV20-1; J gene: TRBJ1-1; D gene: .; CDR3 protein: CSAYPAGDTEAFF; CDR3 DNA: TGCAGTGCTTACCCTGCAGGGGACACTGAAGCTTTCTTT
CDR3 length: 11; clone size: few; V gene: TRBV20-1; J gene: TRBJ2-7; D gene: .; CDR3 protein: CSAWRGNEQYF; CDR3 DNA: TGCAGTGCATGGCGGGGAAACGAGCAGTACTTC
CDR3 length: 16; clone size: .; V gene: TRBV25-1; J gene: TRBJ1-1; D gene: .; CDR3 protein: CASSDLGWAGNTEAFF; CDR3 DNA: TGTGCCAGCAGTGACCTGGGATGGGCGGGGAACACTGAAGCTTTCTTT
CDR3 length: 15; clone size: .; V gene: TRBV6-2/TRBV6-3; J gene: TRBJ2-1; D gene: .; CDR3 protein: CASSSGRTSYNEQFF; CDR3 DNA: TGTGCCAGCAGTTCCGGACGTACATCTTACAATGAGCAGTTCTTC
CDR3 length: 14; clone size: .; V gene: TRBV12-3/TRBV12-4; J gene: TRBJ2-7; D gene: TRBD1; CDR3 protein: CASSTGGQTYEQYF; CDR3 DNA: TGTGCCAGCAGTACAGGGGGCCAAACCTACGAGCAGTACTTC
CDR3 length: 16; clone size: .; V gene: TRBV7-9; J gene: TRBJ1-2; D gene: .; CDR3 protein: CASSFSQGIANYGYTF; CDR3 DNA: TGTGCCAGCAGCTTTTCGCAGGGGATCGCTAACTATGGCTACACCTTC
CDR3 length: 15; clone size: .; V gene: TRBV7-9; J gene: TRBJ1-1; D gene: .; CDR3 protein: CASSFYGGANTEAFF; CDR3 DNA: TGTGCCAGCAGCTTCTACGGGGGGGCGAACACTGAAGCTTTCTTT
CDR3 length: 12; clone size: few; V gene: TRBV20-1; J gene: TRBJ1-2; D gene: .; CDR3 protein: CSARERARGYTF; CDR3 DNA: TGCAGTGCTAGAGAACGGGCGAGGGGCTACACCTTC
CDR3 length: 15; clone size: .; V gene: TRBV5-1; J gene: TRBJ2-7; D gene: TRBD1; CDR3 protein: CASNVGTADSYEQYF; CDR3 DNA: TGCGCCAGCAACGTAGGGACAGCGGACTCCTACGAGCAGTACTTC
CDR3 length: 12; clone size: .; V gene: TRBV28; J gene: TRBJ1-2; D gene: .; CDR3 protein: CASSPGTWGYTF; CDR3 DNA: TGTGCCAGCAGTCCCGGTACATGGGGCTACACCTTC
CDR3 length: 14; clone size: few; V gene: TRBV6-5; J gene: TRBJ1-6; D gene: .; CDR3 protein: CASSPRGSNSPLHF; CDR3 DNA: TGTGCCAGCAGCCCTAGAGGTTCGAATTCACCCCTCCACTTT
CDR3 length: 13; clone size: .; V gene: TRBV7-6; J gene: TRBJ2-3; D gene: TRBD2; CDR3 protein: CASSSLAADTQYF; CDR3 DNA: TGTGCCAGCAGCTCCCTAGCGGCAGATACGCAGTATTTT
CDR3 length: 11; clone size: few; V gene: TRBV7-2; J gene: TRBJ1-2; D gene: .; CDR3 protein: CASSFRGRYTF; CDR3 DNA: TGTGCCAGCAGCTTTAGGGGTCGATACACCTTC
CDR3 length: 14; clone size: .; V gene: TRBV7-2; J gene: TRBJ1-1; D gene: .; CDR3 protein: CASSLEAGGTEAFF; CDR3 DNA: TGTGCCAGCAGCTTAGAAGCGGGGGGCACTGAAGCTTTCTTT